The text below deals with one T cell receptor (beta chain). The specificity of this receptor is unknown. No base qualities exist here, and no much larger clone lies one base off it. Library preparation used the immunoSEQ multiplex PCR assay. Entries here come from immuneACCESS through TCRdb and include only in-frame sequences with V and J called. Some clones fail to appear in such tables; in the studies checked, an unresolved V gene covers under half of the shortfall, and the cause of the remainder is unknown. Present in this sample are some 140,000 clones, 85% to 95% of which were seen just once. Clones ranked in the top ten supply about 14% of the sample. The sample belongs to a study of control samples from healthy donors and cancer patients (dated by TCRdb to 2018 to 2020). The CDR3, from cysteine to phenylalanine, totals 17 residues. The read is trimmed to its CDR3 DNA, 51 bases read in frame from base 1. The junction carries 15 bases between V and J, which are trimmed by 0 bases and 5 bases respectively. CDR1 and CDR2, per the germline V gene, are SGHDT and YYEEEE.

What was sequenced was PBMCs. The sequence joins TRBV5-6 to TRBJ1-6; a tentative D call is TRBD1 (5 bases match). The receptor was isolated from a man aged 55 to 70 with colorectal cancer. The DNA sequence follows: TGTGCCAGCAGCTTGGCGGGGGGAAGGGGAAATAATTCACCCCTCCACTTT. The encoded protein is CASSLAGGRGNNSPLHF.